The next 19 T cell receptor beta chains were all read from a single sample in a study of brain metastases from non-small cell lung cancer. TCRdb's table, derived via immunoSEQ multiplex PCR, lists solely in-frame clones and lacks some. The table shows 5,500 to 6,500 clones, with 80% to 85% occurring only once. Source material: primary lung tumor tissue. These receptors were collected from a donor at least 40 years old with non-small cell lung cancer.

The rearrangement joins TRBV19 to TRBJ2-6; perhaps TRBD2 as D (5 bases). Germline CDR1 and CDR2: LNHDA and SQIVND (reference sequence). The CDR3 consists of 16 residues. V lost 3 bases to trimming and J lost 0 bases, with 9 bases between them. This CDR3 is CASSMGDFSGANVLTF. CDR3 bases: TGTGCCAGTAGTATGGGAGACTTCTCTGGGGCCAACGTCCTGACTTTC.

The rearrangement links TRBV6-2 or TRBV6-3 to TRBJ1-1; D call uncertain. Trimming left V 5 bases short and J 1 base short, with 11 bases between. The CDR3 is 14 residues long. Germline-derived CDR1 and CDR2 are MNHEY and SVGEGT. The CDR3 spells CASSRPASNTEAFF. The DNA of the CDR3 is TGTGCCAGCAGTAGACCGGCCTCGAACACTGAAGCTTTCTTT.

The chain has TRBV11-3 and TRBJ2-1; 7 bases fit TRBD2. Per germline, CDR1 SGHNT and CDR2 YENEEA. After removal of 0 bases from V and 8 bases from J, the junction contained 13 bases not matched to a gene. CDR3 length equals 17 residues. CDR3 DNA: TGTGCCAGCAGCTTAGATGGCGGTGGTAGCGGGCTCGATGAGCAGTTCTTC. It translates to CASSLDGGGSGLDEQFF. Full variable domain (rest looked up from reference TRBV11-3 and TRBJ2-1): EAGVVQSPRYKIIEKKQPVAFWCNPISGHNTLYWYLQNLGQGPELLIRYENEEAVDDSQLPKDRFSAERLKGVDSTLKIQPAELGDSAVYLCASSLDGGGSGLDEQFFGPGTRLTVL.

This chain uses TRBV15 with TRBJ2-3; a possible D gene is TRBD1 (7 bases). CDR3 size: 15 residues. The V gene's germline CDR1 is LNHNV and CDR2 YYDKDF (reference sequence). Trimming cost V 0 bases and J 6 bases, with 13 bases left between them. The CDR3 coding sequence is TGTGCCACCAGCAGAGACCTCAGGGGGGAGGATACGCAGTATTTT. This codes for CATSRDLRGEDTQYF.

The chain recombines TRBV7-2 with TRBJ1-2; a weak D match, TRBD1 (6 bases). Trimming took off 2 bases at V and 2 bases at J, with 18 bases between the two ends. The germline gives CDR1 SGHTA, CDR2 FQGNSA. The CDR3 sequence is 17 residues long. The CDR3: CASSLSNREGVNYGYTF. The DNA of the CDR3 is TGTGCCAGCAGCTTATCCAACAGGGAGGGTGTCAACTATGGCTACACCTTC.

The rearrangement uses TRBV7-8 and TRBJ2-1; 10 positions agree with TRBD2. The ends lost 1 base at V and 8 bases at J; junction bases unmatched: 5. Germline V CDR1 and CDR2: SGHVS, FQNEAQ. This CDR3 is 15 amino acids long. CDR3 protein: CASSLVSSGGYEQFF. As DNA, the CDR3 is TGTGCCAGCAGCTTAGTGTCTAGCGGGGGCTATGAGCAGTTCTTC.

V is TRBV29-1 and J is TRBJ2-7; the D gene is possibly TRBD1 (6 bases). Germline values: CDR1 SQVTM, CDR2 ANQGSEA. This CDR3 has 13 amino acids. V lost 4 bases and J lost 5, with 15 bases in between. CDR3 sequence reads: CSVVLQGTNEQYF. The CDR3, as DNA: TGCAGCGTTGTCCTACAGGGAACCAACGAGCAGTACTTC.

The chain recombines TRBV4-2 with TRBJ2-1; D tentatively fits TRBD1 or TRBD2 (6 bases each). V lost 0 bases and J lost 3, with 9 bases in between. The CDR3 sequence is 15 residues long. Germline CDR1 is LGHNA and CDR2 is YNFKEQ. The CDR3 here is CASSQDKGGYNEQFF. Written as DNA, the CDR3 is TGTGCCAGCAGCCAAGATAAGGGGGGCTACAATGAGCAGTTCTTC.

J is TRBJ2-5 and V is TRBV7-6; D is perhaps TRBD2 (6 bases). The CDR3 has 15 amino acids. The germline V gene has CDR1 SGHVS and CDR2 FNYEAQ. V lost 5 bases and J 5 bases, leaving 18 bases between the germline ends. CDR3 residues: CASSLNPGDGETQYF. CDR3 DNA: TGTGCCAGCAGCCTAAATCCGGGGGATGGGGAGACCCAGTACTTC.

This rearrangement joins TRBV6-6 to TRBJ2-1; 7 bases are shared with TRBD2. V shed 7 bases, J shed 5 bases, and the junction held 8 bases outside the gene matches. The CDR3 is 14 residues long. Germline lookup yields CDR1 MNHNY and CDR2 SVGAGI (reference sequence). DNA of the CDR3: TGTGCCAGCACCACGGGAGGCAGGGACAATGAGCAGTTCTTC. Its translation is CASTTGGRDNEQFF.

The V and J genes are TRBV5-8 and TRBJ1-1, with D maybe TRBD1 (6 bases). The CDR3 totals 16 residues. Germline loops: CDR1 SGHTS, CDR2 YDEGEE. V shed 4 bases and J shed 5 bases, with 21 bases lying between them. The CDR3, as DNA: TGTGCCAGCAGCCCGGTAGGGGGGGGAAAGGGGACTGAAGCTTTCTTT. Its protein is CASSPVGGGKGTEAFF.

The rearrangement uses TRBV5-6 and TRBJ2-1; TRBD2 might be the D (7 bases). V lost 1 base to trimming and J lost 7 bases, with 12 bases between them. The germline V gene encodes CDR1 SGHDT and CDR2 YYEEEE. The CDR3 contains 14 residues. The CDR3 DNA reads TGTGCCAGCAGCTTGAATGGGGGGGCTAATGAGCAGTTCTTC. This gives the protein CASSLNGGANEQFF.

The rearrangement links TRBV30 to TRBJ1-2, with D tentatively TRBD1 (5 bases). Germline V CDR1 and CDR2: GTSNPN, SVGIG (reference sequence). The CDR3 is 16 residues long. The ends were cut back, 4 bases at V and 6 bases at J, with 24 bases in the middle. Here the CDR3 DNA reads TGTGCCTGGAATGCCCGTCGTAAGGGGCCTACAAATGGCTACACCTTC. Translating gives CAWNARRKGPTNGYTF.

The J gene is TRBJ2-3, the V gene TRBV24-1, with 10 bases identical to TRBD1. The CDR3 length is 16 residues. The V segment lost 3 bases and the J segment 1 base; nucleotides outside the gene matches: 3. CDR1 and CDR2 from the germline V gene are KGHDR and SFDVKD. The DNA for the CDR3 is TGTGCCACCAGTGATCCCGGGACAGGGGGCACAGATACGCAGTATTTT. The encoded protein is CATSDPGTGGTDTQYF.

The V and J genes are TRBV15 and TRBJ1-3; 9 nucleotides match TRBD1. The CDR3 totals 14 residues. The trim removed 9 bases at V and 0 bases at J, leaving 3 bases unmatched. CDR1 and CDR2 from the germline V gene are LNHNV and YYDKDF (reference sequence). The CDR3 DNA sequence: TGTGCCACAAAGACAGGGGGCTCTGGAAACACCATATATTTT. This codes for CATKTGGSGNTIYF. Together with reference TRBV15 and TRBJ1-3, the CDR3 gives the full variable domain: DAMVIQNPRYQVTQFGKPVTLSCSQTLNHNVMYWYQQKSSQAPKLLFHYYDKDFNNEADTPDNFQSRRPNTSFCFLDIRSPGLGDTAMYLCATKTGGSGNTIYFGEGSWLTVV.

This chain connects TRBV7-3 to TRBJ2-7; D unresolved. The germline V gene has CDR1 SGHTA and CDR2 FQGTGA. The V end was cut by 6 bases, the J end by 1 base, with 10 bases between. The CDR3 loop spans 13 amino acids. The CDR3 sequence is CASSTGPSYEQYF. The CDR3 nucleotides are TGTGCCAGCAGTACCGGACCTTCCTACGAGCAGTACTTC.

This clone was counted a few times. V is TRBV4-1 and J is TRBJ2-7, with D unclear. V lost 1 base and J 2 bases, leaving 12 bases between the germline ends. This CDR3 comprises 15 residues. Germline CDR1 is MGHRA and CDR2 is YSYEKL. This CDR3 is CASSQVLSPAYEQYF. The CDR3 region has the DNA TGCGCCAGCAGCCAAGTCCTGAGTCCGGCCTACGAGCAGTACTTC.

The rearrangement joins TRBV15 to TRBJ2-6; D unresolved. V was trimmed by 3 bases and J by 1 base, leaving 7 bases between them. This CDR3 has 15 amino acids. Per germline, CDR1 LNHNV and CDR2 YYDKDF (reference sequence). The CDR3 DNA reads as TGTGCCACCAGCAGGTGGGGTTCTGGGGCCAACGTCCTGACTTTC. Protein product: CATSRWGSGANVLTF.

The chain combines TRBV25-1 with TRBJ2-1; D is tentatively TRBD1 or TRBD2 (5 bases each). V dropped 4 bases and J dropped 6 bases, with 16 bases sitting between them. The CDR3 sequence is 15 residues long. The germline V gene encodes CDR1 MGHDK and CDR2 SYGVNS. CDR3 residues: CASSAISLGANEQFF. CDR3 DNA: TGTGCCAGCAGTGCTATATCTCTCGGGGCCAATGAGCAGTTCTTC.